Included here is one T cell receptor beta chain sequence, with context. What it binds is not known. The donors were part of the validation cohort, which consisted of 120 subjects and was separate from the first cohort of about 720 subjects. V was clipped by 5 bases and J by 0 bases, with 8 bases between them. From germline, CDR1 is WNHNN and CDR2 SYGVQD (reference sequence). The CDR3 is 14 amino acids. This sample was taken from a study of cytomegalovirus exposure and HLA in healthy donors. Study findings and constraints: In a later analysis, first-cohort TCR clusters were found to tend to co-occur in the 130 or so validation repertoires. There were some public TCRs occurring in many donors, but most TCR sequences were rare.

The protocol was immunoSEQ multiplex PCR, while the TCRdb copy is restricted to in-frame clones and leaves out a portion. Among 200,000 to 250,000 clones, less than 85% were seen once, and the ten largest hold around 5.5%. The receptor comes from a woman aged 18-30 years in good health and CMV-seronegative. Material: PBMCs. V usage is TRBV10-1 and J usage is TRBJ1-3, with unresolved D. The CDR3 here is CASSSGLSGNTIYF. CDR3 DNA sequence: TGCGCCAGCAGTTCCGGCCTCTCTGGAAACACCATATATTTT.